This T cell receptor beta chain was sequenced for a study of regulatory T cells in long-lasting Graves disease. General observations from the study: Persistent disease preferred TRBV28, TRBJ1-2 and TRBJ2-5.

This CDR3 spans 13 amino acids. From germline, CDR1 is SQVTM and CDR2 ANQGSEA. The V end was cut by 4 bases, the J end by 5 bases, with 14 bases between. Library construction for TCR beta used iRepertoire HTBI primers and Arm-PCR of CDR3 regions. MiXCR was run by TCRdb on the multiplex PCR reads, yielding one entry per CDR3 protein. The sample shows roughly 700,000 distinct CDR3 sequences, about 32% of them seen only once. A remark on this clonotype: Its antigen is unidentified.

Time point denoted: persistent/refractory GD, antithyroid drugs over 5 years with positive TRAb. The TCR library used RNA extracted from PBMCs. V usage is TRBV29-1 and J usage is TRBJ1-1; tentative D call: TRBD1 (6 bases). The receptor's source is a female donor with Graves disease. This specimen was peripheral blood mononuclear cells (PBMCs), taken when the disease was refractory, from a patient treated with antithyroid drugs. The CDR3: CSVVRGLKTEAFF. In nucleotides, the CDR3 is TGCAGCGTTGTGCGGGGGCTTAAGACTGAAGCTTTCTTT. Combining the CDR3 with reference TRBV29-1 and TRBJ1-1 gives the whole variable domain SAVISQKPSRDICQRGTSLTIQCQVDSQVTMMFWYRQQPGQSLTLIATANQGSEATYESGFVIDKFPISRPNLTFSTLTVSNMSPEDSSIYLCSVVRGLKTEAFFGQGTRLTVV.